What follows describes a single TCR beta chain. Its antigen is currently unknown. Sequencing used immunoSEQ multiplex PCR; TCRdb keeps in-frame clones, though not all of them. The table lists 57,000 or so clones, around 96% of them singletons, with approximately 1% in the top ten. The data are from a study of cytomegalovirus exposure and HLA in healthy donors. The ends were cut back, 0 bases at V and 2 bases at J, with 10 bases in the middle. Germline V gives CDR1 KGHSH, CDR2 LQKENI. The CDR3 loop spans 15 amino acids. Whole-study results and caveats: Reportedly, cytomegalovirus status was diagnosed with high sensitivity and specificity. The study labeled 150 or so TCR beta chains cytomegalovirus-associated.

The receptor was isolated from a man in his late teens or twenties in good health and CMV-seronegative. What was sequenced was PBMCs. The chain carries TRBV18 and TRBJ2-5; a possible D gene is TRBD2 (5 bases). The CDR3 spells CASSPPNGGQETQYF. CDR3 bases: TGTGCCAGCTCACCACCGAACGGAGGACAAGAGACCCAGTACTTC.